This T cell receptor beta chain was retrieved from a study of neurological immune-mediated disorders. This clonotype was observed a few times. This CDR3 is missing its conserved last phenylalanine or tryptophan, likely due to a read error. Germline V gene data show CDR1 as KGHSH and CDR2 as LQKENI. Trimming cost V 6 bases and J 1 base; bases outside gene matches: 7. The CDR3 extends over 15 amino acids. MiXCR, applied by TCRdb to the 5' RACE reads, yields one record per CDR3 protein. The table records over 45,000 distinct CDR3 sequences, 3% to 3.5% of them present only once. The sequencing sample was made of PBMCs. This chain uses TRBV18 with TRBJ2-3; 7 nucleotides align to TRBD1. This clonotype was obtained from a man between 40 and 49 years old with multiple sclerosis. CDR3 loop: CASSRDRLRTDTQYI. The CDR3 DNA is TGTGCCAGCTCCCGGGACAGACTACGCACAGATACGCAGTATATT.